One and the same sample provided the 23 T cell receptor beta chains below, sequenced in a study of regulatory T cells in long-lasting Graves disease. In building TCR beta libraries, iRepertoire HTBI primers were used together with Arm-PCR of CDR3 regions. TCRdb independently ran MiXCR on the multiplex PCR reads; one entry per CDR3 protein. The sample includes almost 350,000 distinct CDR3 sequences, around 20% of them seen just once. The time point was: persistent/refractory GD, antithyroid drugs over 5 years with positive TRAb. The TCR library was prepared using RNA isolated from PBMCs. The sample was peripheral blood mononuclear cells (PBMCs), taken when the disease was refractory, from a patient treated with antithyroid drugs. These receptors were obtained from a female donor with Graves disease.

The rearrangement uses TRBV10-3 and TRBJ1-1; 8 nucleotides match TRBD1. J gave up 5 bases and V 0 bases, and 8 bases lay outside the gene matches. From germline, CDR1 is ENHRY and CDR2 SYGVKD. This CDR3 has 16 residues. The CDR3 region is CAISESWTGRRTEAFF. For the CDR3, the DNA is TGTGCCATCAGTGAGTCTTGGACAGGGCGGAGGACTGAAGCTTTCTTT.

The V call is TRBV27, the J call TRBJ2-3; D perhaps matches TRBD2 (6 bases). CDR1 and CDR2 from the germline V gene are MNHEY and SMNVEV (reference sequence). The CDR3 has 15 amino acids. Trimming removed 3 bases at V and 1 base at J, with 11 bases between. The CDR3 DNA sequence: TGTGCCAGCAGTTTGGTGTCTAGCGGCACAGATACGCAGTATTTT. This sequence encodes CASSLVSSGTDTQYF.

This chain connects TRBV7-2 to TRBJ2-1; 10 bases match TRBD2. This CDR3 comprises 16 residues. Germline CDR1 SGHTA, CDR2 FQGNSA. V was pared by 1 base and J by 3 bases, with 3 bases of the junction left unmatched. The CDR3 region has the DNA TGTGCCAGCAGCTTAGAACTAGCGGGGTACTACAATGAGCAGTTCTTC. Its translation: CASSLELAGYYNEQFF.

The CDR3 bases are TGTGCCAGCAGTTCCCCAATCCGCACCAAAAATCAGCCCCAGCATTTT. It codes for CASSSPIRTKNQPQHF. V gene TRBV28 combines with J gene TRBJ1-5; unclear D gene. CDR3 length equals 16 residues. V lost 4 bases and J 4 bases, leaving 17 bases between the germline ends. Germline CDR1 and CDR2: MDHEN and SYDVKM.

The DNA of the CDR3 is TGCGCCAGCAGCCCCGGGGACAGAAGCTCTGGGGCCAACGTCCTGACTTTC. Translating it yields CASSPGDRSSGANVLTF. V and J are TRBV4-1 and TRBJ2-6; TRBD1 matches at 7 bases. CDR1 is MGHRA and CDR2 is YSYEKL in the germline V gene. Losses at the gene ends were 4 bases for V and 0 bases for J; bases not matched to a gene: 6. The CDR3 consists of 17 residues.

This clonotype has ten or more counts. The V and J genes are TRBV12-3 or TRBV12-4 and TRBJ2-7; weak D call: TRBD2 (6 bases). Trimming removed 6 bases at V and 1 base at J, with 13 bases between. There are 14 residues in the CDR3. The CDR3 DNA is TGTGCCAGCAGGCCAGCCGGGGGTTCCTACGAGCAGTACTTC. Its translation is CASRPAGGSYEQYF.

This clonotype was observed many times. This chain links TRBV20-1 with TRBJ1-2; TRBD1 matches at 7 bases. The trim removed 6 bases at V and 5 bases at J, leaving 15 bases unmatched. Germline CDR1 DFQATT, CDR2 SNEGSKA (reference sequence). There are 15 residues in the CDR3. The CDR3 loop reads CSAPAGTAYRYGYTF. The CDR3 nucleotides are TGCAGTGCCCCGGCCGGGACAGCATACCGATATGGCTACACCTTC.

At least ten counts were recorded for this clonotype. The CDR3 bases are TGTGCCAGCTCACCGACCACCTACGAGCAGTACTTC. Its translation: CASSPTTYEQYF. J is TRBJ2-7 and V is TRBV18; D gene uncertain. Trimming removed 3 bases from V and 2 bases from J, with 5 bases in between. This CDR3 region has 12 residues. In germline, CDR1 is KGHSH, CDR2 LQKENI.

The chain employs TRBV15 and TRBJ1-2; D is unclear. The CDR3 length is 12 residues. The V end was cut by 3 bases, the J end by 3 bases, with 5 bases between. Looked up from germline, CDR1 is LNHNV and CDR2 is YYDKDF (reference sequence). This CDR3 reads CATSSYHYGYTF. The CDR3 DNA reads TGTGCCACCAGCAGTTATCACTATGGCTACACCTTC.

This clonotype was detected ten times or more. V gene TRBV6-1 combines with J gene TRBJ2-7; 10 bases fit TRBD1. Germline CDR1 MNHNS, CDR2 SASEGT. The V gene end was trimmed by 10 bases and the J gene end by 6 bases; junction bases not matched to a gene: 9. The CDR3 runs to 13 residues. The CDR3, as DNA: TGTGCCACCGCCCCCGGGACAGGGGTCGAGCAGTACTTC. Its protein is CATAPGTGVEQYF.

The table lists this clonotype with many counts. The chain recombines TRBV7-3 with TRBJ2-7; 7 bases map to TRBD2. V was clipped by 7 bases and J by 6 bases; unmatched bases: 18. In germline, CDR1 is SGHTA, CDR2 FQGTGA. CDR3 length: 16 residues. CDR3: CASKRGRPPNASEQYF. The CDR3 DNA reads TGTGCCAGCAAGCGGGGCCGCCCTCCCAATGCCTCCGAGCAGTACTTC.

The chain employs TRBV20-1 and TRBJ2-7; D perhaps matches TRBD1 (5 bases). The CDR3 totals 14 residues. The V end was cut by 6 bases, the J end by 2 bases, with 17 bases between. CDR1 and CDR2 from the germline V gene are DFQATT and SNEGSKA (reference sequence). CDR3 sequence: CSAPGYRSTYEQYF. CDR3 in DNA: TGCAGTGCCCCAGGGTATCGGTCTACCTACGAGCAGTACTTC.

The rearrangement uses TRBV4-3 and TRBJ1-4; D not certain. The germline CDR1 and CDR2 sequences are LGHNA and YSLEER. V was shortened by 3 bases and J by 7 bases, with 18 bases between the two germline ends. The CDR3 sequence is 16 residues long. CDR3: CASSQNALRDTEKLFF. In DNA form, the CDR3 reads TGCGCCAGCAGCCAGAATGCATTACGAGATACTGAAAAACTGTTTTTT.

The CDR3, as DNA: TGCAGCGTTGAAGGGACTTACACAGATACGCAGTATTTT. Translating it yields CSVEGTYTDTQYF. This rearrangement joins TRBV29-1 to TRBJ2-3; D is possibly TRBD2 (5 bases). Germline lookup yields CDR1 SQVTM and CDR2 ANQGSEA. This CDR3 has 13 residues. V was trimmed by 1 base and J by 2 bases, leaving 7 bases between them.

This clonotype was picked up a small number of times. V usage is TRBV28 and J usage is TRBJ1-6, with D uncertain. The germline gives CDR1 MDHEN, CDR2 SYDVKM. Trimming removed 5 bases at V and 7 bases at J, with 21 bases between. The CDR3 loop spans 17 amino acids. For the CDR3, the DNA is TGTGCCAGCAGTCCGAGCATAAGGAACTGGGGAAATTCACCCCTCCACTTT. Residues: CASSPSIRNWGNSPLHF.

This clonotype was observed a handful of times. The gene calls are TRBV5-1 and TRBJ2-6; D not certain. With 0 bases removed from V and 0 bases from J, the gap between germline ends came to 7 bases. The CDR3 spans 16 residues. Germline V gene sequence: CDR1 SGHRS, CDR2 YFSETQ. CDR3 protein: CASSLEHNSGANVLTF. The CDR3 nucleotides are TGCGCCAGCAGCTTGGAACACAACTCTGGGGCCAACGTCCTGACTTTC.

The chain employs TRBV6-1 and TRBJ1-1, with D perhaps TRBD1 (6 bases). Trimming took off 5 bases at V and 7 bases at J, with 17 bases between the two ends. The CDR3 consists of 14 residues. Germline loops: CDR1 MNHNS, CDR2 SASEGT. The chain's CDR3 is CASSKYGGRIEAFF. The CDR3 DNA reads TGTGCCAGCAGTAAATACGGGGGCCGTATTGAAGCTTTCTTT.

CDR3 DNA: TGTGCCTGGGGTGGGACAGGGTATCGAACTGAAGCTTTCTTT. Residues: CAWGGTGYRTEAFF. The gene calls are TRBV30 and TRBJ1-1; 9 bases line up with TRBD1. Germline V gives CDR1 GTSNPN, CDR2 SVGIG (reference sequence). The J segment lost 5 bases and the V segment lost 5 bases, leaving 9 bases of the junction unmatched. This CDR3 has 14 residues.

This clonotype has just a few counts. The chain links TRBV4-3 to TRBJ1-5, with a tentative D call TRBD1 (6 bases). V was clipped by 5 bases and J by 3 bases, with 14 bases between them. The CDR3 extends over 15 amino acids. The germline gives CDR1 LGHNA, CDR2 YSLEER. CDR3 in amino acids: CASSATRGFNQPQHF. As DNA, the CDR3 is TGCGCCAGCAGCGCGACCAGGGGTTTCAATCAGCCCCAGCATTTT.

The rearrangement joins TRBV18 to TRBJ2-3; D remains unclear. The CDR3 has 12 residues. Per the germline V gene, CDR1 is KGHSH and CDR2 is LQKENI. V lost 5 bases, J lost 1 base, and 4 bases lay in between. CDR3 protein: CASSARTDTQYF. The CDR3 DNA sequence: TGTGCCAGCTCAGCCCGCACAGATACGCAGTATTTT. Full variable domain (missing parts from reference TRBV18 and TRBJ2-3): NAGVMQNPRHLVRRRGQEARLRCSPMKGHSHVYWYRQLPEEGLKFMVYLQKENIIDESGMPKERFSAEFPKEGPSILRIQQVVRGDSAAYFCASSARTDTQYFGPGTRLTVL.

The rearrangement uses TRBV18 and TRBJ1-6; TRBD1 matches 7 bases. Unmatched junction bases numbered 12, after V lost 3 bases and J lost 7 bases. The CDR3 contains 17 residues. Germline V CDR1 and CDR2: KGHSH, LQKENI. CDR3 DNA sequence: TGTGCCAGCTCACCGAATACACCGGGACAGCTAAATTCACCCCTCCACTTT. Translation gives CASSPNTPGQLNSPLHF.

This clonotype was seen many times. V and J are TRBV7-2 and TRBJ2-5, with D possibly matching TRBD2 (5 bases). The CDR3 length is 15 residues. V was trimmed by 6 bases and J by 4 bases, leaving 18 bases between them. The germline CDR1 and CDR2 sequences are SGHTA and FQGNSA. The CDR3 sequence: CASSPRLGGSETQYF. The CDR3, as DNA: TGTGCCAGCAGTCCACGGTTAGGAGGCTCAGAGACCCAGTACTTC.

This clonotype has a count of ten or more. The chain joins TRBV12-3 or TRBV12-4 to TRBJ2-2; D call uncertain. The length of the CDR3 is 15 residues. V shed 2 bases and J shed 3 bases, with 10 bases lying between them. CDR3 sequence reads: CASSLRHRDTGELFF. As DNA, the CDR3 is TGTGCCAGCAGTTTAAGGCATAGGGACACCGGGGAGCTGTTTTTT.